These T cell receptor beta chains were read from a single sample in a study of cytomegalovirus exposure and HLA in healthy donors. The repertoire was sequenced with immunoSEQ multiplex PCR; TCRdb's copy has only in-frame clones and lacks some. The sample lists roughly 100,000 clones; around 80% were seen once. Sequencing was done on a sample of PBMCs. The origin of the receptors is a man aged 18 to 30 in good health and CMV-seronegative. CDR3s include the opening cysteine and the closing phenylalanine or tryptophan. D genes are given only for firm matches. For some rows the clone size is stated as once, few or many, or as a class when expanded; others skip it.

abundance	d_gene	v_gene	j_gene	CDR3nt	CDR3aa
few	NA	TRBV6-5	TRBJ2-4	TGTGCCAGCAGTTACACTAGCACCGTAGCCAAAAACATTCAGTACTTC	CASSYTSTVAKNIQYF
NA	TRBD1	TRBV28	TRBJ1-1	TGTGCCACCATACAACAGGGGCGGAACACTGAAGCTTTCTTT	CATIQQGRNTEAFF
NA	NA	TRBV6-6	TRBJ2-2	TGTGCCAGCAGTTACCTGGGGGGGGCATCCACCGGGGAGCTGTTTTTT	CASSYLGGASTGELFF
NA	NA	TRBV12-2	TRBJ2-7	TGTGCAAGTCGCTCCTATAGAGACAGGGGAAACGAGCAGTACTTC	CASRSYRDRGNEQYF
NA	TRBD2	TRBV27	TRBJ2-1	TGTGCCAGCAGTCCTCGGGGACTAGCCTCCAATGAGCAGTTCTTC	CASSPRGLASNEQFF
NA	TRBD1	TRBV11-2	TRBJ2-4	TGTGCCAGCAGCTTAGCCGACAGGGTTTGGGACATTCAGTACTTC	CASSLADRVWDIQYF
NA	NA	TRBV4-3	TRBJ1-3	TGCGCCAGCAGCCAAGATCGCACGGGGGCTGGAAACACCATATATTTT	CASSQDRTGAGNTIYF
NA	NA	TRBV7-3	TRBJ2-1	TGTGCCAGCAGCACGTCCGGGTCCGAGCAGTTCTTC	CASSTSGSEQFF
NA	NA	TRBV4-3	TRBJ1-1	TGCGCCAGCAGCCAGGACACACGCACTGAAGCTTTCTTT	CASSQDTRTEAFF
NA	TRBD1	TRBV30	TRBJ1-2	TGTGCCTGGAGTCTATGGACAGGATTGGTCGTTGGCTACACCTTC	CAWSLWTGLVVGYTF
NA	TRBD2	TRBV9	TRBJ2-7	TGTGCCAGCAGCGTAGTTGCTAGCGGGAGTGGCGAGCAGTACTTC	CASSVVASGSGEQYF
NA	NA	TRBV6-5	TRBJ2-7	TGTGCCAGCAGTTACATTAACAGGGAAGCTCGCGAGCAGTACTTC	CASSYINREAREQYF
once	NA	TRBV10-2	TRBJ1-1	TGCGCCAGCAGTGACTTACTCAGAGGGAACACTGAAGCTTTCTTT	CASSDLLRGNTEAFF
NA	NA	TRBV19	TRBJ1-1	TGTGCCAGTAGTCGGTCATATTTGAACACTGAAGCTTTCTTT	CASSRSYLNTEAFF
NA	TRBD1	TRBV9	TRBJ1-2	TGTGCCAGCAGCCCCATAGACAGGGTCCGTGGCTACACCTTC	CASSPIDRVRGYTF
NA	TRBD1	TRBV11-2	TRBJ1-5	TGTGCCAGCAGCTTCGGACAGGGCGCCGCGTATAGCAATCAGCCCCAGCATTTT	CASSFGQGAAYSNQPQHF
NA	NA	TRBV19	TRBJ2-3	TGTGCCAGTAGCCAGGATAGGACAGATACGCAGTATTTT	CASSQDRTDTQYF
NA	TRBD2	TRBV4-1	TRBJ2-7	TGCGCCAGCAGCCTTGGACTAGTCGGTACCTACGAGCAGTACTTC	CASSLGLVGTYEQYF
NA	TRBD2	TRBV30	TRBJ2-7	TGTGCCTTTGGGAGGGACTCCTACGAGCAGTACTTC	CAFGRDSYEQYF
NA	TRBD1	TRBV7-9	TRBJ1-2	TGTGCCAGCAACGGACAGGGGCCTTTACTTAACTATGGCTACACCTTC	CASNGQGPLLNYGYTF
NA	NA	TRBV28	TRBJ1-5	TGTGCCAGCAGTTTAAATGTTGGGCGGGGGAACCAGCCCCAGCATTTT	CASSLNVGRGNQPQHF
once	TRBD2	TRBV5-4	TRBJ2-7	TGTGCCAGCAGCTTACTAGCGGGAGGGAACTACGAGCAGTACTTC	CASSLLAGGNYEQYF
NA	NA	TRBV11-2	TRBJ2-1	TGTGCCAGCAGCTTAGCCCTATACAATGAGCAGTTCTTC	CASSLALYNEQFF
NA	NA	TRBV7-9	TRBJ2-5	TGTTCCAGCAGCTTCGGGACATGGGAGACCCAGTACTTC	CSSSFGTWETQYF
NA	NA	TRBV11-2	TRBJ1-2	TGTGCCAGCAGCTTAGTGGAGGGCTATGGCTACACCTTC	CASSLVEGYGYTF
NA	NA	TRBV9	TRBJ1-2	TGTGCCAGCAGCGTAGGACTCGGGGGGGCGAACTCTATCTATGGCTACACCTTC	CASSVGLGGANSIYGYTF
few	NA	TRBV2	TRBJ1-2	TGTGCCAGCAGTGAAGCGCTCAGCTATGGCTACACCTTC	CASSEALSYGYTF
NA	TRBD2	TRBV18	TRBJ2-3	TGTGCCAGCTCACCACCTAATCGAACTAGCGGGAGGGAAGATACGCAGTATTTT	CASSPPNRTSGREDTQYF
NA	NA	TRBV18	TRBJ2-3	TGTGCCAGCTCACCACCGTCAGAGAGGCAGGGTAGCACAGATACGCAGTATTTT	CASSPPSERQGSTDTQYF
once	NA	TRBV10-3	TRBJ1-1	TGTGCCATACGGACAGTGAACACTGAAGCTTTCTTT	CAIRTVNTEAFF
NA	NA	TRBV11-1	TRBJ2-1	TGTGCCAGCAGCTCCGGTTTGTGGGCGGGGCAGTTCTTC	CASSSGLWAGQFF
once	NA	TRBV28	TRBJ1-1	TGTGCCAGCAGTTTACGACAGACCCTGAACACTGAAGCTTTCTTT	CASSLRQTLNTEAFF
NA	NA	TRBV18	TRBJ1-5	TGTGCCAGCTCACCCCCCGGCAGGGGTATACATAGCAATCAGCCCCAGCATTTT	CASSPPGRGIHSNQPQHF
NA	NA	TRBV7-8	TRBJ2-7	TGTGCCAGCAGCGCGGAGGACGGGGAGTCCTACGAGCAGTACTTC	CASSAEDGESYEQYF
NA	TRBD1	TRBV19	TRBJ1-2	TGTGCCAGTAGTATGCAGGGGGCGCGCAGTGATGGCTACACCTTC	CASSMQGARSDGYTF
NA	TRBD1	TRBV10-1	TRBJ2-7	TGCGCCAGCAGTCACGGACAGGGGTTGTCCGAGCAGTACTTC	CASSHGQGLSEQYF
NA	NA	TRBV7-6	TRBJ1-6	TGTGCCAGCAGCCCCCTTAGGATGGTGCGGAATTCACCCCTCCACTTT	CASSPLRMVRNSPLHF
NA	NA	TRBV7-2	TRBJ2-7	TGTGCCAGCAGCTTAGGAGTGGTGCTAACCTACGAGCAGTACTTC	CASSLGVVLTYEQYF
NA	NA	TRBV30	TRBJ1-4	TGTGCCTGGGGGCGTGGAACTAATGAAAAACTGTTTTTT	CAWGRGTNEKLFF
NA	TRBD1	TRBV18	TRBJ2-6	TGTGCCAGCGCAACCTGGCCTACCGTCCCGGGACAGGGGGCGCCTGGGGCCAACGTCCTGACTTTC	CASATWPTVPGQGAPGANVLTF
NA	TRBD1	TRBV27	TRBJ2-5	TGTGCCAGCAGTACTCAACAGGGGTTATCGCGAGAGACCCAGTACTTC	CASSTQQGLSRETQYF
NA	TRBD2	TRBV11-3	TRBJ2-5	TGTGCCAGCAGCCTCGGGACTAGCGGGAGGGGATTCCAAGAGACCCAGTACTTC	CASSLGTSGRGFQETQYF
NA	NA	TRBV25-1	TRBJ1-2	TGTGCCAGCACAGCCCCAGGGAGGTATGGCTACACCTTC	CASTAPGRYGYTF
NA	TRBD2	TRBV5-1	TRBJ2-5	TGCGCCAGCAGCCGCTTAACTAGCGGGAGTTTTCCGGAGACCCAGTACTTC	CASSRLTSGSFPETQYF
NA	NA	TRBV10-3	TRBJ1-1	TGTGCCATCAAACCGGGGGGACGGTCTGAAGCTTTCTTT	CAIKPGGRSEAFF
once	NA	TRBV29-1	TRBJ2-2	TGCAGCGGGGCAATAAGTAACACCGGGGAGCTGTTTTTT	CSGAISNTGELFF
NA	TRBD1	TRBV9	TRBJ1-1	TGTGCCAGCAGCCCCCGGGAGGGGGCAGGGGCTGAAGCTTTCTTT	CASSPREGAGAEAFF
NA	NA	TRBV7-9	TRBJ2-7	TGTTCCAGCAGCTTAGTCAGGAACCCCTACGAGCAGTACTTC	CSSSLVRNPYEQYF
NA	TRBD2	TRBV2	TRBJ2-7	TGTGCCAGCACCCCGGGACTAGCGGGAGGATCCTCCTACGAGCAGTACTTC	CASTPGLAGGSSYEQYF
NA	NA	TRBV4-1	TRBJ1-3	TGCGCCAGCAGCCATCTGGAGGGGGGGTTCCGTAGAAACACCATATATTTT	CASSHLEGGFRRNTIYF
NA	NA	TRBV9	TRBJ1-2	TGTGCCAGCAGCGTAGCGGCGGTTTCTCGAGACGGAGGGGGCTACACCTTC	CASSVAAVSRDGGGYTF